This entry lists 32 T cell receptor beta chains sequenced from one sample in a study of blood T cell repertoires in COVID-19. Some clones are missing from TCRdb's copy, which holds only in-frame ones; the method was immunoSEQ multiplex PCR. Found here are roughly 160,000 clones, 86% of them singletons; the top ten hold 5.5% to 7%. The sequenced sample was peripheral blood. The receptors originated from a man in his fifties with active or convalescent COVID-19.

The chain uses TRBV19 and TRBJ1-1; 7 nucleotides match TRBD1. The J segment lost 8 bases and the V segment lost 2 bases, leaving 5 bases of the junction unmatched. CDR1 LNHDA and CDR2 SQIVND come from the germline V gene (reference sequence). This CDR3 spans 13 amino acids. This CDR3 is CASSIWPTGEAFF. CDR3 bases: TGTGCCAGTAGTATATGGCCGACAGGGGAAGCTTTCTTT.

The genes are TRBV19 and TRBJ2-1; TRBD2 aligns across 7 bases. This CDR3 region has 17 residues. V lost 0 bases, J lost 4 bases, and 9 bases stayed unmatched. Per the germline V gene, CDR1 is LNHDA and CDR2 is SQIVND (reference sequence). Here the CDR3 DNA reads TGTGCCAGTAGTATAGAAGGCGGGAGTGGTCGGTACAATGAGCAGTTCTTC. It is translated as CASSIEGGSGRYNEQFF.

The chain combines TRBV7-2 with TRBJ1-1; tentative D call: TRBD1 (6 bases). V gave up 2 bases and J gave up 8 bases, with 12 bases separating them. Germline-derived CDR1 and CDR2 are SGHTA and FQGNSA. CDR3 size: 13 residues. The DNA of the CDR3 is TGTGCCAGCAGCTTACGCTACAGGGTGGAAGCTTTCTTT. As protein: CASSLRYRVEAFF.

This clone was found once. The V and J genes are TRBV27 and TRBJ2-3, with D possibly matching TRBD1 (6 bases). V shed 6 bases and J shed 4 bases, with 11 bases lying between them. This CDR3 spans 13 amino acids. The germline gives CDR1 MNHEY, CDR2 SMNVEV (reference sequence). CDR3 in amino acids: CASRATGPDTQYF. The CDR3 DNA follows: TGTGCCAGCAGAGCCACAGGGCCAGATACGCAGTATTTT.

The rearrangement links TRBV15 to TRBJ2-1, with D perhaps TRBD1 (5 bases). Germline CDR1 and CDR2: LNHNV and YYDKDF (reference sequence). The CDR3 extends over 15 amino acids. The V gene lost 5 bases and the J gene lost 3 bases, with 14 bases spanning the gap. The CDR3, as DNA: TGTGCCACCAGCTCCCAGGGTCTCAGCTACAATGAGCAGTTCTTC. Protein: CATSSQGLSYNEQFF.

The chain is built from TRBV5-4 and TRBJ2-5; D unresolved. The germline CDR1 and CDR2 sequences are SGHNT and YYREEE (reference sequence). V was trimmed by 0 bases and J by 2 bases, leaving 5 bases between them. This CDR3 has 13 residues. CDR3 DNA: TGTGCCAGCAGCTTGGACAATCAAGAGACCCAGTACTTC. This translates into CASSLDNQETQYF. Based on the CDR3 plus reference TRBV5-4 and TRBJ2-5, the full variable domain is ETGVTQSPTHLIKTRGQQVTLRCSSQSGHNTVSWYQQALGQGPQFIFQYYREEENGRGNFPPRFSGLQFPNYSSELNVNALELDDSALYLCASSLDNQETQYFGPGTRLLVL.

V gene TRBV7-9 combines with J gene TRBJ1-5; D unclear. CDR1 SEHNR and CDR2 FQNEAQ come from the germline V gene (reference sequence). Trimming shortened V by 3 bases and J by 5 bases, and 8 bases separated the two germline ends. The CDR3 contains 13 residues. The DNA for the CDR3 is TGTGCCAGCAGCTTTAGCCGGGATCAGCCCCAGCATTTT. Protein sequence: CASSFSRDQPQHF.

CDR3 nucleotides: TGCAGCGTTGAAGATCGAAGGAAGACAGGGGGATCGTTCGAGCAGTACTTC. Translation: CSVEDRRKTGGSFEQYF. V usage is TRBV29-1 and J usage is TRBJ2-7; 9 bases align to TRBD1. CDR3 size: 17 residues. The germline CDR1 and CDR2 sequences are SQVTM and ANQGSEA. V lost 0 bases, J lost 6 bases, and 15 bases stayed unmatched.

The DNA for the CDR3 is TGCGCCAGCAGCCAAGATCGGCTACTCGGGGCCCAGTACTTC. This encodes CASSQDRLLGAQYF. This chain connects TRBV4-3 to TRBJ2-5, with TRBD2 as a possible D gene (5 bases). The V gene's germline CDR1 is LGHNA and CDR2 YSLEER. The ends were cut back, 0 bases at V and 9 bases at J, with 14 bases in the middle. The CDR3 spans 14 residues.

CDR3 sequence (DNA): TGCGCCAGCAGCTCAGGACTAGCGGCCCACAATGAGCAGTTCTTC. This translates into CASSSGLAAHNEQFF. The J gene is TRBJ2-1, the V gene TRBV5-1, with 10 bases identical to TRBD2. The CDR3 extends over 15 amino acids. CDR1 and CDR2 from the germline V gene are SGHRS and YFSETQ. V lost 3 bases, J lost 5 bases, and 5 bases stayed unmatched.

V and J are TRBV18 and TRBJ2-5; 13 bases fit TRBD2. Unmatched junction bases numbered 5, after V lost 2 bases and J lost 5 bases. Germline loops: CDR1 KGHSH, CDR2 LQKENI. The CDR3 loop spans 16 amino acids. In nucleotides, the CDR3 is TGTGCCAGCTCACCAGGACTAGCGGGGGCGGTTGAGACCCAGTACTTC. Encoded protein: CASSPGLAGAVETQYF.

In regard to this clone: The junction departs from the called germline gene at one end, perhaps through a read error. The chain couples TRBV20-1 to TRBJ1-2; weak D call: TRBD1 (5 bases). Germline values: CDR1 DFQATT, CDR2 SNEGSKA (reference sequence). The CDR3 spans 9 residues. CDR3 coding DNA: TGCAGTGCTCCCGGGACTGTCTCCTTC. It yields the protein CSAPGTVSF.

The chain recombines TRBV4-2 with TRBJ2-2, with 8 bases aligning to TRBD1. Germline V gene data show CDR1 as LGHNA and CDR2 as YNFKEQ. Unmatched junction bases numbered 5, after V lost 0 bases and J lost 5 bases. The length of the CDR3 is 16 residues. This CDR3 reads CASSQDNRGSTGELFF. The CDR3 nucleotides read TGTGCCAGCAGCCAAGATAACAGGGGGTCGACCGGGGAGCTGTTTTTT.

The chain uses TRBV25-1 and TRBJ2-7, with 7 positions matching TRBD2. The CDR3 extends over 14 amino acids. Germline lookup yields CDR1 MGHDK and CDR2 SYGVNS. J gave up 6 bases and V 4 bases, and 9 bases lay outside the gene matches. Here the CDR3 DNA reads TGTGCCAGCAGTGGGACTAGTAGTTTTCGCGAGCAGTACTTC. Protein sequence: CASSGTSSFREQYF.

In the case of this clone: The same CDR3 arises from other DNA sequences in this sample as well. This chain connects TRBV4-2 to TRBJ1-2; D gene uncertain. The germline V and J ends were trimmed by 1 base and 2 bases, with 8 bases remaining between them. CDR3 length: 14 amino acids. Looked up from germline, CDR1 is LGHNA and CDR2 is YNFKEQ. The CDR3 loop reads CASSQGGLNYGYTF. In DNA, the CDR3 is TGTGCCAGCAGCCAAGGAGGACTGAACTATGGCTACACCTTC.

The rearrangement uses TRBV7-2 and TRBJ1-1, with D uncertain. The CDR3 length is 13 residues. Per germline, CDR1 SGHTA and CDR2 FQGNSA. Trimming removed 0 bases at V and 8 bases at J, with 10 bases between. The CDR3 DNA sequence: TGTGCCAGCAGCTTAGCGCGAGATCTGGAAGCTTTCTTT. It codes for CASSLARDLEAFF.

A note on this clone: Other DNA sequences within the sample encode an identical CDR3. This sequence joins TRBV7-2 and TRBJ1-3; perhaps TRBD1 as D (6 bases). The CDR3 totals 14 residues. The V gene's germline CDR1 is SGHTA and CDR2 FQGNSA. V shed 2 bases and J shed 1 base, with 6 bases lying between them. The DNA for the CDR3 is TGTGCCAGCAGCTTAACAGGGTCTGGAAACACCATATATTTT. Translating it yields CASSLTGSGNTIYF.

The J gene is TRBJ2-5, the V gene TRBV7-2, with 12 bases that match TRBD2. Germline CDR1 reads SGHTA; CDR2 reads FQGNSA. V was clipped by 5 bases and J by 5 bases; unmatched bases: 9. This CDR3 comprises 16 residues. CDR3 nucleotide sequence: TGTGCCAGCAGCGCCACTAGCGGGGGGAGGGAGGAGACCCAGTACTTC. Amino acids: CASSATSGGREETQYF.

V gene TRBV29-1 combines with J gene TRBJ2-5; 9 nucleotides align to TRBD1. CDR1 SQVTM and CDR2 ANQGSEA come from the germline V gene. Trimming at V came to 6 bases and at J to 5 bases, leaving 10 bases not matched to a gene. The length of the CDR3 is 14 residues. The CDR3 region has the DNA TGCAGCGTCCCAGCCGGGACAGGGATTGAGACCCAGTACTTC. Its translation: CSVPAGTGIETQYF.

The J gene is TRBJ2-1, the V gene TRBV28; 7 bases are shared with TRBD2. The CDR3 totals 16 residues. After removal of 5 bases from V and 5 bases from J, the junction contained 12 bases not matched to a gene. CDR1 is MDHEN, CDR2 SYDVKM, per germline. This CDR3 reads CASSLYAGEADNEQFF. CDR3 DNA sequence: TGTGCCAGCAGTCTCTATGCGGGAGAGGCGGACAATGAGCAGTTCTTC.

The V gene is TRBV7-9, the J gene TRBJ1-6; no firm D call. The CDR3 spans 14 residues. Germline V lookup: CDR1 SEHNR, CDR2 FQNEAQ (reference sequence). V was shortened by 6 bases and J by 6 bases, with 12 bases between the two germline ends. The CDR3 sequence: CASRLDGANSPLHF. The CDR3, as DNA: TGTGCCAGCAGACTCGACGGAGCTAATTCACCCCTCCACTTT. The variable domain in full, with the rest retrieved from reference TRBV7-9 and TRBJ1-6, is DTGVSQNPRHKITKRGQNVTFRCDPISEHNRLYWYRQTLGQGPEFLTYFQNEAQLEKSRLLSDRFSAERPKGSFSTLEIQRTEQGDSAMYLCASRLDGANSPLHFGNGTRLTVT.

This chain uses TRBV27 with TRBJ2-7; TRBD2 matches 9 bases. The CDR3 has 16 residues. CDR1 is MNHEY, CDR2 SMNVEV, per germline (reference sequence). With V trimmed by 7 bases and J by 2 bases, 12 bases remained unmatched. CDR3 region: CASMGEAGGSPYEQYF. The DNA of the CDR3 is TGTGCCAGCATGGGTGAAGCGGGAGGTTCCCCCTACGAGCAGTACTTC.

The genes are TRBV5-4 and TRBJ2-7, with 7 bases identical to TRBD1. Germline CDR1 reads SGHNT; CDR2 reads YYREEE (reference sequence). V trimming: 2 bases; J trimming: 2 bases; junction bases outside the gene matches: 4. CDR3 length equals 14 residues. The CDR3 nucleotides are TGTGCCAGCAGCTTTGGACAGGTGACCTACGAGCAGTACTTC. Translated, it gives CASSFGQVTYEQYF.

J is TRBJ1-2 and V is TRBV28; weak D call: TRBD1 (5 bases). The CDR3 length is 13 residues. From germline, CDR1 is MDHEN and CDR2 SYDVKM. V was trimmed by 4 bases and J by 4 bases, leaving 10 bases between them. The CDR3: CASSYQGPYGYTF. DNA for the CDR3: TGTGCCAGCAGTTATCAGGGCCCCTATGGCTACACCTTC.

The chain is built from TRBV5-5 and TRBJ1-1; TRBD1 matches at 9 bases. The CDR3 length is 16 residues. Trimming cost V 0 bases and J 9 bases; bases outside gene matches: 12. The germline V gene has CDR1 SGHKS and CDR2 YYEKEE (reference sequence). This chain's CDR3 is CASSLVQGALVLKAFF. Written as DNA, the CDR3 is TGTGCCAGCAGCTTGGTACAGGGGGCGCTGGTTTTAAAAGCTTTCTTT.

The chain employs TRBV11-2 and TRBJ2-3, with TRBD2 matching 9 bases. Germline V gene lookup returns CDR1 SGHAT and CDR2 FQNNGV. The CDR3 length is 13 residues. After removal of 5 bases from V and 12 bases from J, the junction contained 9 bases not matched to a gene. CDR3 in DNA: TGTGCCAGCAGCCTTAGCGGGAGCGACAATCAGTATTTT. Its translation: CASSLSGSDNQYF.

This rearrangement joins TRBV2 to TRBJ1-1; D unresolved. Germline V gene sequence: CDR1 SNHLY, CDR2 FYNNEI. The CDR3 runs 13 residues. Trimming took off 6 bases at V and 0 bases at J, with 8 bases between the two ends. In DNA, the CDR3 is TGTGCCAGCAGACAGTCCTTGAACACTGAAGCTTTCTTT. As protein: CASRQSLNTEAFF.

This rearrangement joins TRBV6-5 to TRBJ1-3; 8 nucleotides line up with TRBD1. Trimming cost V 4 bases and J 3 bases; bases outside gene matches: 5. Germline CDR1 MNHEY, CDR2 SVGAGI. The CDR3 loop spans 15 amino acids. The CDR3 DNA follows: TGTGCCAGCAGTTTCAGGGGGCAAGGTGGAAACACCATATATTTT. It translates to CASSFRGQGGNTIYF.

The chain recombines TRBV12-5 with TRBJ2-7; possible D gene TRBD1, 6 bases. Germline V lookup: CDR1 LGHNT, CDR2 FRNRAP. The V and J ends lost 2 bases and 4 bases respectively, with 12 bases between them. This CDR3 comprises 14 residues. The CDR3 spells CASGLPDSWYEQYF. The CDR3 coding sequence is TGTGCTAGTGGTTTGCCGGACAGTTGGTACGAGCAGTACTTC.

The chain combines TRBV7-2 with TRBJ1-6; TRBD1 aligns across 8 bases. This CDR3 comprises 15 residues. Trimming removed 1 base from V and 7 bases from J; junction bases left unmatched: 3. Germline CDR1 reads SGHTA; CDR2 reads FQGNSA. CDR3: CASSLVGQGNSPLHF. The CDR3 region has the DNA TGTGCCAGCAGCTTAGTTGGACAGGGAAATTCACCCCTCCACTTT.

The chain carries TRBV28 and TRBJ2-2; D unresolved. The ends were cut back, 5 bases at V and 2 bases at J, with 21 bases in the middle. The V gene's germline CDR1 is MDHEN and CDR2 SYDVKM. The CDR3 is 18 residues long. CDR3 DNA sequence: TGTGCCAGCAGTCCCTCGGAGCCCATGCGGTTTAACACCGGGGAGCTGTTTTTT. Amino acid sequence: CASSPSEPMRFNTGELFF.

The chain combines TRBV4-3 with TRBJ1-1, with 7 bases matching TRBD1. Trimming removed 4 bases from V and 7 bases from J; junction bases left unmatched: 9. Germline lookup yields CDR1 LGHNA and CDR2 YSLEER. The CDR3 runs to 14 residues. CDR3 sequence (DNA): TGCGCCAGCAGCCGATTCCGGGACAGCTATGAAGCTTTCTTT. The encoded protein is CASSRFRDSYEAFF.